This T cell receptor beta chain was documented in a study of cytomegalovirus exposure and HLA in healthy donors. This clone has more than one count but fewer than ten. Donors were nominally healthy when sampled, though unrecorded immune exposures were likely. PCR amplification relied on 60 Vbeta primers (plus 13 Jbeta primers). In the study's own analysis: In a later analysis, roughly 11 million of about 80 million unique beta chains occurred in at least two donors. TCRdb keeps only in-frame clones here, not all; method: immunoSEQ multiplex PCR. Clone size and the V and J calls come from that table; the DNA yielded D and trimming. The sample records approximately 110,000 clones, around 62% being singletons. Specimen: PBMCs. The TCR was taken from a man younger than 45 in good health and CMV-seropositive.

The CDR3 spells CASSTRLGGTDTQYF. The CDR3 DNA reads TGTGCCAGTAGTACTAGACTAGGGGGCACAGATACGCAGTATTTT. This chain connects TRBV19 to TRBJ2-3, with a possible D match to TRBD2 (6 bases). CDR3 size: 15 residues. In germline, CDR1 is LNHDA, CDR2 SQIVND (reference sequence). V lost 4 bases to trimming and J lost 1 base, with 12 bases between them.